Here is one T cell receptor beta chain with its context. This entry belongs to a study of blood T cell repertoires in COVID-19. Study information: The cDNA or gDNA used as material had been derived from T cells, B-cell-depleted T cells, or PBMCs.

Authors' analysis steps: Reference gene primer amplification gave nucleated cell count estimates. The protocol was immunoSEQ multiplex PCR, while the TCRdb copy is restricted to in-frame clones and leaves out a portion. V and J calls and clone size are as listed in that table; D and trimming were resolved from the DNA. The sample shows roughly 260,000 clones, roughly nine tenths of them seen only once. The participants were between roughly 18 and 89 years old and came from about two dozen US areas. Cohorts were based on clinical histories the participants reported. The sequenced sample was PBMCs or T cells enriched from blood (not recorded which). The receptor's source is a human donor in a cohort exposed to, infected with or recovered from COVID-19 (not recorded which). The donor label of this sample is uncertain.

The DNA of the CDR3 is TGTGCCAGCAGTTACTCGGCAGGGGGCACCGGGGAGCTGTTTTTT. It specifies CASSYSAGGTGELFF. V gene TRBV6-5 combines with J gene TRBJ2-2; 7 nucleotides match TRBD1. V lost 0 bases to trimming and J lost 4 bases; unmatched junction nucleotides: 2. CDR1 and CDR2 (germline): MNHEY, SVGAGI. The CDR3 sequence is 15 residues long.